The T cell receptor beta chain under discussion was sequenced for a study of cytomegalovirus exposure and HLA in healthy donors (dated by TCRdb to 2016 to 2017). For the wider study: According to an earlier analysis of several hundred of the donors, roughly 180 million T cells yielded over 90 million unique TCR beta sequences and 276 Gb of sequence data. An early release that covered 500 to 800 HLA-typed donors contained approximately 300 gigabases of sequencing data and around 80 million unique TCR sequences. Among the roughly 430 genotyped donors, about 85% belonged to the genetic ancestry cluster associated with self-reported Caucasian donors. The study aimed to test whether cataloging public T cell receptors could reveal signatures of past pathogen exposure. Using immunosequencing, the study profiled T cell repertoires from approximately 700 subjects and related those repertoires to cytomegalovirus serostatus. In addition to the first cohort of 650 to 800 subjects, a separate validation cohort of around 110 different subjects was used. High-throughput TCR immunosequencing, statistical association of individual TCRs with disease status, and machine learning were combined to predict cytomegalovirus infection status. In a later analysis, previously published TCR beta repertoires from 666 donors were re-analyzed and high-resolution HLA genotyping was added so that TCR occurrence patterns could be studied. In the later analysis, no new phenotypic data were used to find candidate immune exposures; instead, reliance was placed on TCR beta sequences and their occurrence across donors. To decide whether each TCR beta V gene segment behaved as functional or pseudogenic, an earlier analysis of some 600 of the donors relied on high-throughput TCR beta sequencing. Donor age, sex, ethnicity and CMV serostatus were compiled alongside the repertoire data. Genome-wide SNP genotypes for about 60% of the roughly 700 donors were used in a later genetic analysis, which treated that subset as a discovery cohort. Every repertoire in the discovery cohort had been generated on one and the same sequencing platform. Class I and class II HLA loci were covered by the typing at four-digit resolution. The number of typed donors differed by locus: 629-630 for A, B, C, DRB1 and DQB1; 522 for DQA1; 606 for DPA1; and about 470 for DPB1. Because of strong linkage in the cohort, roughly five DR-DQ haplotypes were treated as single units for association and clustering. Among some 400 genotyped donors of the cohort, an average of about 240,000 unique TCR beta nucleotide sequences was sequenced per donor, of which roughly 17% were non-productive.

General findings and caveats noted by the study authors: A cluster of highly shared sequence variants was judged likely to represent a technical artifact of the sequencing pipeline. In a later analysis, HLA-associated TCR beta chains showed more clonal expansion and lower generation probabilities than non-associated chains that were equally common. The earlier analysis of about 600 of the donors excluded 15 to 20 rarely observed V segments, including chromosome 9 orphons, because counts were too low. Specific HLA alleles were associated with roughly 16,000 TCR beta sequences at a false discovery rate of 0.05 in a later analysis. Sequencing depth was assumed to be roughly uniform across donors in the presence/absence analyses, though that assumption may not hold. A further reported finding was that TCR beta sequences accurately predicted the HLA-A and HLA-B alleles for most subjects in the first cohort. In a later analysis, several top co-occurrence clusters were reported to appear linked to parvovirus B19, influenza, CMV and Epstein-Barr virus. Compared with the roughly 720-donor mean, donors in an Asian-associated ancestry cluster had fewer N-insertions in productive TCRs, according to a later genetic analysis. The classifier was reported to diagnose cytomegalovirus status with high specificity and sensitivity in both the original cohort and the validation cohort. A total of 150 to 200 TCR beta chains were listed by the study as associated with cytomegalovirus. The 87-base-pair reads could not distinguish some IMGT-functional V segments, including TRBV6-2 and TRBV6-3, so those segments were excluded. Most CMV-associated TCR beta chains appeared to be HLA-restricted in a later analysis, and the HLA associations seemed to be driven largely by CMV exposure. Most TCR sequences were seen in very few donors, while some public TCRs were found in many individuals. In this cohort, only TCR beta chains were sequenced, and detectable features were limited by the absence of alpha or paired-chain data. According to the authors, the approach could potentially be generalized to other disease states and immunological phenotypes. V-gene and J-gene trimming of TCR beta chains was associated with a missense DCLRE1C variant in a later genetic analysis, and the association was replicated in an independent cohort. Strong co-occurrence of HLA alleles, especially DR and DQ, made assigning TCR associations to individual alleles difficult. CMV serostatus was the only immune exposure information available for the cohort. Because HLA typing was missing for some donors at each locus, association tests included only the typed subset. A later analysis found that TCR association rates varied across HLA loci, with DRB1 alleles showing the most associated TCRs and HLA-C alleles the fewest. In an earlier analysis of some 500 of the donors, most TCR beta V segments appeared in productive rearrangements about 87% or about 30% of the time, broadly matching IMGT annotations. Correlated functional status among segregating V segments might reflect linkage disequilibrium, but an unknown experimental factor could not be ruled out. A few of the identified cytomegalovirus-associated TCR beta chains were confirmed in vitro to be specific for cytomegalovirus antigens.

With regard to this clone: Its binding antigen is unknown. The input lacks base qualities; no much larger clone sits a single base away.

To prepare the library, the immunoSEQ multiplex PCR assay was applied. For the multiplex PCR, a mixture combining 60 forward primers for TCR Vbeta segments and 13 reverse primers for TCR Jbeta segments was used. The CDR3 region of rearranged TCR beta genes was amplified from genomic DNA with a multiplex PCR assay. On the Illumina HiSeq System, the amplified TCR beta libraries were sequenced as 87-base-pair reads. The original methods were these. Across the 640 or so repertoires, a later analysis counted tens of millions of unique TCR beta chains, approximately 12 million of which were shared by at least two donors. Raw reads were error-corrected and collapsed into unique sequences by a nearest-neighbor algorithm in which closely related sequences were merged to remove PCR and sequencing errors. V, D and J gene segments were assigned by aligning CDR3 sequences to IMGT reference sequences. For a sequence to be retained, at least a six-nucleotide match to both a V gene segment and a J gene segment was required. A rearrangement counted as productive if the CDR3 had no stop codons and remained in frame with V and J, and every other rearrangement counted as non-productive. Following IMGT convention, CDR3 was defined as the stretch from the second conserved V-encoded cysteine to the conserved J-encoded phenylalanine. In an earlier analysis of more than 550 of the donors, sequences lacking an unambiguous match to a single V gene segment were excluded. An earlier analysis of a few hundred of the donors classified V segments as functional when productive rearrangements were above 56.7% and as segregating when the standard deviation between donors was above 5%. A statistical classification framework was built for diagnosing cytomegalovirus status from the catalog of TCR beta chain sequences. In a later analysis, V and J genes were assigned by comparing TCR nucleotide sequences against IMGT/GENE-DB human TR gene sequences. A later analysis assigned CDR3 sequences and most-parsimonious VDJ recombination scenarios with the TCRdist pipeline. A later analysis defined each TCR beta chain by its CDR3 amino acid sequence plus V-gene family, and excluded reads lacking a unique V-gene family. A later analysis removed 450 to 600 highly shared, low-generation-probability nucleotide sequences to deal with suspected cross-contamination and a sequencing artifact. In a later analysis, a clonal expansion index for each public chain was calculated from normalized within-repertoire ranks of inferred template counts. A later analysis computed generation probabilities with a VDJ recombination model fitted to out-of-frame rearrangements, and checked the results against IGoR. In a later analysis, hypergeometric tests were used to score TCR-TCR, TCR-HLA and TCR-CMV co-occurrence, with a repertoire-size bias correction applied to TCR pairs. False discovery rates were estimated in a later analysis by permuting HLA or CMV assignments 20 times. In a later analysis, co-occurring TCRs were grouped with DBSCAN, and TCRdist sequence similarity was added when clustering was performed within HLA-allele-positive subsets. Co-occurrence clustering excluded repertoires with fewer than 30,000 or more than 120,000 public chains, plus five with anomalous nucleotide sharing. The table was pulled from immuneACCESS by TCRdb, which kept in-frame rearrangements only. Such tables lose some clones; where checked, under half of the loss comes from unresolved V genes, and the rest has no known cause. V and J calls and clone size are given by that table; D and trimming were obtained from the DNA. This sample gives some 150,000 clones in total; 82% of them show up just once. The ten largest make up approximately 3.2% of the sample.

In total, about 650 healthy bone marrow donors made up the cohort. At the time of sampling, all cohort members were nominally healthy, though unrecorded immune exposures were likely present. The donor was CMV seropositive and was included in the group of almost 300 seropositive cohort members. Every donor gave a peripheral blood sample, and the peripheral blood mononuclear cells from that sample were used for TCR beta sequencing. The Qiagen DNeasy Blood Extraction Kit was used to extract genomic DNA from the blood cell samples. V has 3 bases trimmed and J has 5 bases trimmed; junction bases matching no gene number 9. The germline V gene specifies SGDLS as CDR1 and YYNGEE as CDR2. CDR3 length: 15 amino acids, cysteine to phenylalanine. Only the CDR3 DNA stays, 45 bases, in frame from base 1.

The receptor was isolated from a man younger than 35 in good health and CMV-seropositive. Sequenced material: PBMCs. The receptor chain draws on TRBV9 and TRBJ2-5; 8 central nucleotides agree with TRBD1. The DNA is as follows: TGTGCCAGCAGCGCCGACAGGGGTCGGGGGGAGACCCAGTACTTC. Its translation is CASSADRGRGETQYF.